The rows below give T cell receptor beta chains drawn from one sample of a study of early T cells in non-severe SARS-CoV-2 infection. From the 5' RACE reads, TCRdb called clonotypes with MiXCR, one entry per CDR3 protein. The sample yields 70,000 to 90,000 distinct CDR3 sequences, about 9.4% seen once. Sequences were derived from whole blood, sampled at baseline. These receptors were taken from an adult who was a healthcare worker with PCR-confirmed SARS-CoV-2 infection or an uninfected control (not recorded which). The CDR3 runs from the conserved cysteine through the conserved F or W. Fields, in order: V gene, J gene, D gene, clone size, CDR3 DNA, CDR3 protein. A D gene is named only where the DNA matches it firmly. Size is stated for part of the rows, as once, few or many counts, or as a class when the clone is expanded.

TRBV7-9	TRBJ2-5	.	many	TGTGCCAGCAGCCTCGGACCGGCAGAGACCCAGTACTTC	CASSLGPAETQYF
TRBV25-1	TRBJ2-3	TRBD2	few	TGTGCCAGCAGTGAAAGCGGGAGGGCCGTAAATACGCAGTATTTT	CASSESGRAVNTQYF
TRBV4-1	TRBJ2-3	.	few	TGCGCCAGCAGCCAAGAGGCTCAGGGGTCTAGCGCCGTTACGCAGTATTTT	CASSQEAQGSSAVTQYF
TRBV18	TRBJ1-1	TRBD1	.	TGTGCCAGCTCCCCTCAGGACAGGGGTTTCGCTTTCTTT	CASSPQDRGFAFF
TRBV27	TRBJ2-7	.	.	TGTGCCAGCAGTTTAACCCCCGACAGTCACGAGCAGTACTTC	CASSLTPDSHEQYF
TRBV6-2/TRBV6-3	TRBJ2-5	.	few	TGTGCCAGCACCCCGCCAGCTAGAAAGACCCAGTACTTC	CASTPPARKTQYF
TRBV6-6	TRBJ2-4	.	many	TGTGCCAGCAGTCTATCGGGGAGTCCCAAAAACATTCAGTACTTC	CASSLSGSPKNIQYF
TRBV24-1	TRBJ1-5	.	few	TGTGCCACCAGTGGGGTTAATCAGCCCCAGCATTTT	CATSGVNQPQHF
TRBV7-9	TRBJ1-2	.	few	TGTGCCAGCAGCTTACCTACGGCCTTAGCTAACTATGGCTACACCTTC	CASSLPTALANYGYTF
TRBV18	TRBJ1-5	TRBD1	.	TGTGCCAGCTCCCCAGGGGGGGCTAGCAATCAGCCCCAGCATTTT	CASSPGGASNQPQHF
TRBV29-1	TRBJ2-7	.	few	TGCAGCGTTGCGGACAGTTCCTACGAGCAGTACTTC	CSVADSSYEQYF
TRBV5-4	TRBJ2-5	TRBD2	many	TGTGCCAGCAGCTTGCCCCCCTACGGGAGGGCCCTCCAAGAGACCCAGTACTTC	CASSLPPYGRALQETQYF
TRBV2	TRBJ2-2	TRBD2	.	TGTGCCAGCAATGCTGGGACTAGCGGTACCGGGGAGCTGTTTTTT	CASNAGTSGTGELFF
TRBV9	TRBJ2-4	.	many	TGTGCCAGCAGCGTAGAGGGGAAAGGAGGCATTCAGTACTTC	CASSVEGKGGIQYF
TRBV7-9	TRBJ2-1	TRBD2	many	TGTGCCAGCAGCTTAGGACTAGCGGGATTACATTGGGCGTTCTTC	CASSLGLAGLHWAFF
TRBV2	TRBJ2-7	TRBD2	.	TGTGCCAGCAGCCCCAGCGGGAGATCGTCCTACGAGCAGTACTTC	CASSPSGRSSYEQYF
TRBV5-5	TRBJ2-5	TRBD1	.	TGTGCCAGCAGTTCTTCCCTTACAGGGGGCCAAGAGACCCAGTACTTC	CASSSSLTGGQETQYF
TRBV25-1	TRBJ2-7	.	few	TGTGCCAGCAGTTTTATTGAAGGCGAGCAGTACTTC	CASSFIEGEQYF
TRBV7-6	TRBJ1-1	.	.	TGTGCCGGCAGCCACGGACAACACCGGACACGGGACGCGACTGAAGCTTTCTTT	CAGSHGQHRTRDATEAFF
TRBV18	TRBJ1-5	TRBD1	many	TGCGCCAGCAGCCCGGGACAGGGCAATCAGCCCCAGCATTTT	CASSPGQGNQPQHF
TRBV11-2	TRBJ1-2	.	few	TGTGCCAGCAGCCACCCTGGATCCAGTTTAAGGAACTATGGCTACACCTTC	CASSHPGSSLRNYGYTF
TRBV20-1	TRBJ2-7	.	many	TGCAGTGCTAGGGGGAGGTTCGAGCAGTACTTC	CSARGRFEQYF
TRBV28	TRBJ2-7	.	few	TGTGCCAGCAGTAGGGACAACCCCTACGAGCAGTACTTC	CASSRDNPYEQYF
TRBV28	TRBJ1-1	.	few	TGTGCCAGCAGTGGCAGGGATTACACTGAAGCTTTCTTT	CASSGRDYTEAFF
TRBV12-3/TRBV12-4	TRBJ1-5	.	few	TGTGCCAGCAGGATTAGCAATCAGCCCCAGCATTTT	CASRISNQPQHF
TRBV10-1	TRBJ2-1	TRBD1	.	TGCGCCAGCAGTGATGGACAGGGGGCTAGCAATGAGCAGTTCTTC	CASSDGQGASNEQFF